These T cell receptor beta chains were read from a single sample in a study of T-cell memory formation after mild COVID-19. TCRdb called the 5' RACE reads again in MiXCR, with one record for every CDR3 protein. Of around 200,000 distinct CDR3 sequences in the sample, 16% were seen once. Sequenced input: PBMCs or a T cell subset sorted from them (not recorded which). The receptors originated from an adult woman who had mild COVID-19 (a few samples of this study predate the infection). Cell type and time point are not known. Each CDR3 is given with its conserved first and last residue. A D gene is named only where the DNA matches it firmly. Size values are once, few and many counts, or a class for expanded clones, and some rows have none.

clone size	V gene	D gene	J gene	CDR3 DNA	CDR3 protein
many	TRBV12-3/TRBV12-4	.	TRBJ2-5	TGTGCCAGCAGCGCGGGACGTCGGGAGACCCAGTACTTC	CASSAGRRETQYF
few	TRBV20-1	TRBD2	TRBJ2-3	TGCAGTGCTAGTCCGAGACTAGCGGGGCGAACAGATACGCAGTATTTT	CSASPRLAGRTDTQYF
.	TRBV6-6	.	TRBJ2-1	TGTGCCAGCAGTACCGCCCTAGCATACGATAATGAGCAGTTCTTC	CASSTALAYDNEQFF
.	TRBV6-2/TRBV6-3	TRBD1	TRBJ2-7	TGTGCCAGCAATATCGGGTTCACTGGGGGACAGGTCACCTACGAGCAGTACTTC	CASNIGFTGGQVTYEQYF
.	TRBV12-3/TRBV12-4	.	TRBJ2-1	TGTGCCAGCAGTTCCCAACCGCGGGACAATGAGCAGTTCTTC	CASSSQPRDNEQFF
.	TRBV12-3/TRBV12-4	TRBD2	TRBJ2-1	TGTGCCAGCAGTCCAGCGGGAGGGCCGGGCGGTGAGCAGTTCTTC	CASSPAGGPGGEQFF
.	TRBV3-1	.	TRBJ2-1	TGTGCCAGCAGCCAAGGTAGGACCCGCAATGAGCAGTTCTTC	CASSQGRTRNEQFF
.	TRBV5-1	.	TRBJ2-6	TGCGCCAGCAGCCCTAGGACGGGATCTGGGGCCAACGTCCTGACTTTC	CASSPRTGSGANVLTF
few	TRBV2	TRBD2	TRBJ2-3	TGTGCCAGCAGTTCCCCCGGACTAGCGGGGGCCACAGATACGCAGTATTTT	CASSSPGLAGATDTQYF
few	TRBV7-8	TRBD2	TRBJ2-3	TGTGCCAGCAGCTTAGCGCGACTAGCGGGGGGGAAGGATACGCAGTATTTT	CASSLARLAGGKDTQYF
few	TRBV11-2	TRBD2	TRBJ2-3	TGTGCCAGCAGCTTAGATTTGCGGGAGGGCCGTGATACGCAGTATTTT	CASSLDLREGRDTQYF
few	TRBV9	TRBD2	TRBJ2-1	TGTGCCAGCAGCCAACTAGCGAGCTCCTACAATGAGCAGTTCTTC	CASSQLASSYNEQFF
many	TRBV7-8	TRBD1	TRBJ2-7	TGTGCCAGCAGTCTAGTAATTACTCCGACAGGGGGCTCCTACGAGCAGTACTTC	CASSLVITPTGGSYEQYF
few	TRBV12-3/TRBV12-4	.	TRBJ2-1	TGTGCCAGCAGTCCCACGCACAGGCGAGATGAGCAGTTCTTC	CASSPTHRRDEQFF
.	TRBV25-1	TRBD1	TRBJ1-2	TGTGCCAGCAGTGGGGACGGACAGGGGGGTAACTATGGCTACACCTTC	CASSGDGQGGNYGYTF
.	TRBV29-1	.	TRBJ1-1	TGCAGCGTTAGGGCGCCTGAAGCTTTCTTT	CSVRAPEAFF
.	TRBV24-1	TRBD2	TRBJ2-1	TGTGCCACCAGTGATCCTGGACTAGCGGGACACAATGAGCAGTTCTTC	CATSDPGLAGHNEQFF
few	TRBV6-6	.	TRBJ2-7	TGTGCCAGCAGTTACTCCTCTGCCGCCCGGATGTCCTACGAGCAGTACTTC	CASSYSSAARMSYEQYF
.	TRBV5-1	.	TRBJ1-2	TGCGCCAGCAGCTTGGACGGGTTAGACTATGGCTACACCTTC	CASSLDGLDYGYTF
many	TRBV24-1	TRBD2	TRBJ2-5	TGTGCCACCAGTGACGGCGGACTAGCGGGAGAGACCCAGTACTTC	CATSDGGLAGETQYF
.	TRBV7-8	TRBD1	TRBJ2-7	TGTGCCAGCAGCTCCCTCCGACCGACAGGGAGAGACTACGAGCAGTACTTC	CASSSLRPTGRDYEQYF
few	TRBV30	TRBD2	TRBJ2-3	TGTGCCTGGAGCTGGACTAGCGGGAGCCGCACAGATACGCAGTATTTT	CAWSWTSGSRTDTQYF
.	TRBV7-8	.	TRBJ2-2	TGTGCCAGCAGCTTGACTAGTAACACCGGGGAGCTGTTTTTT	CASSLTSNTGELFF
few	TRBV5-1	.	TRBJ2-3	TGCGCCAGCAGCCCACGCCAGGCTTCGGAGGATACGCAGTATTTT	CASSPRQASEDTQYF
.	TRBV6-1	.	TRBJ2-7	TGTGCCAGCACTCTCATTCCGTCCTACGAGCAGTACTTC	CASTLIPSYEQYF
.	TRBV29-1	TRBD1	TRBJ2-7	TGCAGCGTTGAACGTTCGGGACAGGGCTCCTACGAGCAGTACTTC	CSVERSGQGSYEQYF
.	TRBV12-3/TRBV12-4	TRBD1	TRBJ1-6	TGTGCCAGCAGTTCACTAGGGACAGGGGGTAATTCACCCCTCCACTTT	CASSSLGTGGNSPLHF
many	TRBV7-2	TRBD2	TRBJ2-1	TGTGCCAGCAGCTTAGGGCGGGAGCGCAATGAGCAGTTCTTC	CASSLGRERNEQFF
few	TRBV5-1	.	TRBJ1-1	TGCGCCAGCAGCTCATCAATGACCCAAAGGACTGAAGCTTTCTTT	CASSSSMTQRTEAFF
.	TRBV6-6	.	TRBJ2-1	TGTGCCAGCAGTATAACCCGGGGGACGGGGATCTTC	CASSITRGTGIF
.	TRBV21-1	.	TRBJ2-3	TGTGCCAGCAGCAAGCCGAAGACTAGCGCCCCAGATACGCAGTATTTT	CASSKPKTSAPDTQYF
few	TRBV5-5	TRBD1	TRBJ1-3	TGTGCCAGCAGCTTGGGACAGGGGCCCCAAGGGTCTGGAAACACCATATATTTT	CASSLGQGPQGSGNTIYF
.	TRBV5-1	.	TRBJ1-3	TGCGCCAGCAGCTTGGGCCAACGGACAGGAAACACCATATATTTT	CASSLGQRTGNTIYF
few	TRBV20-1	.	TRBJ2-3	TGCAGTGCTAGAGATTCCGGCAGGGGGGGGAAAGATACGCAGTATTTT	CSARDSGRGGKDTQYF
few	TRBV4-3	.	TRBJ2-1	TGCGCCAGCAGCCAAAGGGGGGACCCCGGGTTAGCTGAGCAGTTCTTC	CASSQRGDPGLAEQFF
once	TRBV6-2/TRBV6-3	TRBD2	TRBJ2-3	TGTGCCAGCACCCGGCGGGGGACCCGGCGGGACACAGATACGCAGTATTTT	CASTRRGTRRDTDTQYF
few	TRBV12-3/TRBV12-4	.	TRBJ2-3	TGTGCCAGCAGGCGTCACGGGAGTGGCACAGATACGCAGTATTTT	CASRRHGSGTDTQYF
few	TRBV7-2	.	TRBJ1-3	TGTGCCAGCAGCTTAGATGGCGCGGAGTTGACTGGAAACACCATATATTTT	CASSLDGAELTGNTIYF
few	TRBV15	TRBD1	TRBJ1-2	TGTGCCACCAGCGTGCCGGGACAGGCTCCTGGCTACACCTTC	CATSVPGQAPGYTF
.	TRBV7-9	.	TRBJ2-5	TGTGCCAGCAGCCCAGGTTCAGTACAAGAGACCCAGTACTTC	CASSPGSVQETQYF
.	TRBV5-6	TRBD1	TRBJ1-6	TGTGCCAGCAGCTGGGGACAGGGCTATAATTCACCCCTCCACTTT	CASSWGQGYNSPLHF
few	TRBV7-2	.	TRBJ2-3	TGTGCCAGCAGCCCTTGGGGCACGGGGGCAGATACGCAGTATTTT	CASSPWGTGADTQYF
few	TRBV20-1	.	TRBJ2-5	TGCAGTGCTGGGGGGCGGGGGCAAGAGACCCAGTACTTC	CSAGGRGQETQYF
.	TRBV20-1	.	TRBJ2-7	TGCAGTGCCACTAGGGACCTCGACTACGAGCAGTACTTC	CSATRDLDYEQYF
.	TRBV5-4	TRBD1	TRBJ1-2	TGTGCCAGCAGAGACACCGGGACAGGGTTAATAGGTGGCTACACCTTC	CASRDTGTGLIGGYTF
few	TRBV24-1	.	TRBJ2-3	TGTGCCACCAGTGCGGATGGGTCCACAGATACGCAGTATTTT	CATSADGSTDTQYF
few	TRBV29-1	TRBD1	TRBJ2-1	TGCAGCGTTGACGACAGGGGGAGTTACAATGAGCAGTTCTTC	CSVDDRGSYNEQFF
few	TRBV29-1	TRBD1	TRBJ1-1	TGCAGCGTTGTAGGACAGGGAATGCGGGAAGCTTTCTTT	CSVVGQGMREAFF
.	TRBV6-2/TRBV6-3	TRBD2	TRBJ2-1	TGTGCCAGCAGGCGGGGGGACTTGAGCAATGAGCAGTTCTTC	CASRRGDLSNEQFF
.	TRBV4-3	TRBD2	TRBJ2-1	TGCGCCAGCAGCCAAGCACTAGCGGCCCTCTACAATGAGCAGTTCTTC	CASSQALAALYNEQFF
.	TRBV12-3/TRBV12-4	TRBD1	TRBJ1-5	TGTGCCAGCAGTCTGATCACAGGGGGAGGTCAGCCCCAGCATTTT	CASSLITGGGQPQHF